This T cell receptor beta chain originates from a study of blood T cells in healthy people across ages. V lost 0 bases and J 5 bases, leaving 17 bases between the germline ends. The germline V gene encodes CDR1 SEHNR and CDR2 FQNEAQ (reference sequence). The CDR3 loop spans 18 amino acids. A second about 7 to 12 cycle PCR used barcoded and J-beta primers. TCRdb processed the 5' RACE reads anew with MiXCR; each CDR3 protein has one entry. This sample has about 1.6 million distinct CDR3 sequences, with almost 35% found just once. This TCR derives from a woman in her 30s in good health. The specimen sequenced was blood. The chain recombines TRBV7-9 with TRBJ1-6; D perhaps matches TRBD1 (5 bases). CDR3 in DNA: TGTGCCAGCAGCTTAGCTAGTGGTTGGGACGAAGATAATTCACCCCTCCACTTT. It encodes CASSLASGWDEDNSPLHF.